These 12 T cell receptor beta chains came from one sample sequenced in a study of cytomegalovirus exposure and HLA in healthy donors (dated by TCRdb to 2017 to 2019). Library method: the immunoSEQ multiplex PCR assay. The multiplex PCR relied on a mix of 60 forward primers for TCR Vbeta segments and 13 reverse primers for TCR Jbeta segments. In its TCRdb copy, this immuneACCESS table keeps in-frame sequences only and misses some clones. Where compared with another copy, unresolved V genes explain less than half of these, and the others have no known cause. The sample includes roughly 100,000 clones, with around 76% observed a single time. The ten largest clones add up to about a tenth of the sample. Sequencing was done on a sample of PBMCs. The receptors shown here come from a woman younger than 35 in good health and CMV-seropositive.

This sequence joins TRBV5-5 and TRBJ2-7, with 11 bases lining up with TRBD1. The CDR3 loop spans 16 amino acids. The ends lost 4 bases at V and 7 bases at J; junction bases unmatched: 13. CDR1 SGHKS and CDR2 YYEKEE come from the germline V gene (reference sequence). The CDR3 region is CASSPNSGTGGIEQYF. The CDR3 DNA sequence: TGTGCCAGCAGCCCAAATTCCGGGACAGGGGGGATTGAGCAGTACTTC.

The V and J genes are TRBV7-2 and TRBJ2-7; 7 nucleotides agree with TRBD1. Germline values: CDR1 SGHTA, CDR2 FQGNSA. The CDR3 runs to 18 residues. The V gene end was trimmed by 5 bases and the J gene end by 4 bases; junction bases not matched to a gene: 20. The CDR3, as DNA: TGTGCCAGCAGCCCCAGGGGGAGAACACGACAGGGTTTGTACGAGCAGTACTTC. Translating gives CASSPRGRTRQGLYEQYF.

V is TRBV7-2 and J is TRBJ1-1, with 9 bases lining up with TRBD1. Germline lookup yields CDR1 SGHTA and CDR2 FQGNSA. The V segment lost 6 bases and the J segment 1 base; nucleotides outside the gene matches: 3. The CDR3 runs to 14 residues. Here the CDR3 reads CASRPTGGNTEAFF. In DNA form, the CDR3 reads TGTGCCAGCAGGCCGACAGGGGGGAACACTGAAGCTTTCTTT.

This clone was recorded a few times. V gene TRBV6-1 combines with J gene TRBJ1-1; a possible D gene is TRBD1 (6 bases). Trimming stripped 5 bases from V and 0 bases from J, with 13 bases between. The germline CDR1 and CDR2 sequences are MNHNS and SASEGT. This CDR3 spans 15 amino acids. The DNA for the CDR3 is TGTGCCAGCAGTCCCAGTACAGGGTTGAACACTGAAGCTTTCTTT. The encoded protein is CASSPSTGLNTEAFF.

As DNA, the CDR3 is TGTGCCAGCAGTGAAGGCGGGCGGACCTATGGCTACACCTTC. Protein: CASSEGGRTYGYTF. The V and J genes are TRBV6-1 and TRBJ1-2, with no clear D. The CDR3 runs to 14 residues. Trimming stripped 1 base from V and 4 bases from J, with 10 bases between. Germline lookup yields CDR1 MNHNS and CDR2 SASEGT.

This chain links TRBV19 with TRBJ2-7, with TRBD2 matching over 7 bases. This CDR3 comprises 14 residues. CDR1 and CDR2 from the germline V gene are LNHDA and SQIVND (reference sequence). With V trimmed by 1 base and J by 0 bases, 0 bases remained unmatched. DNA of the CDR3: TGTGCCAGTAGTATAGCGGGGGGCTCCTACGAGCAGTACTTC. Protein product: CASSIAGGSYEQYF.

The rearrangement links TRBV19 to TRBJ2-3; 9 positions match TRBD2. V lost 5 bases and J lost 3; bases outside the gene matches: 6. The V gene's germline CDR1 is LNHDA and CDR2 SQIVND (reference sequence). This CDR3 contains 15 residues. This chain's CDR3 is CASSVSGRETDTQYF. The DNA of the CDR3 is TGTGCCAGTAGTGTTAGCGGGAGAGAAACAGATACGCAGTATTTT.

V gene TRBV2 combines with J gene TRBJ2-1, with a tentative D call TRBD2 (5 bases). Trimming took 5 bases from V and 11 from J, leaving 13 bases between them. Germline CDR1 and CDR2: SNHLY and FYNNEI. The length of the CDR3 is 12 residues. The CDR3 DNA reads as TGTGCCAGCAGTTTCCCGGGAAACAAGCAGTTCTTC. Protein product: CASSFPGNKQFF.

This CDR3 reads CASSSGGLNSGNTIYF. DNA for the CDR3: TGTGCCAGCAGCTCGGGGGGGCTGAACTCTGGAAACACCATATATTTT. V usage is TRBV9 and J usage is TRBJ1-3; D perhaps matches TRBD1 (6 bases). The V end lost 4 bases, the J end lost 0 bases, and 14 bases lay between the germline ends. CDR3 size: 16 residues. The germline V gene encodes CDR1 SGDLS and CDR2 YYNGEE. Drawing the rest from reference TRBV9 and TRBJ1-3, the complete variable domain is DSGVTQTPKHLITATGQRVTLRCSPRSGDLSVYWYQQSLDQGLQFLIQYYNGEERAKGNILERFSAQQFPDLHSELNLSSLELGDSALYFCASSSGGLNSGNTIYFGEGSWLTVV.

The chain carries TRBV9 and TRBJ2-5, with D perhaps matching TRBD2 (6 bases). The CDR3 spans 14 residues. CDR1 is SGDLS and CDR2 is YYNGEE in the germline V gene. V gave up 2 bases and J gave up 6 bases, with 14 bases separating them. In DNA form, the CDR3 reads TGTGCCAGCAGCGTGGAGGGGATCGTCAAGACCCAGTACTTC. Its protein product is CASSVEGIVKTQYF.

The chain is built from TRBV7-8 and TRBJ2-7; 8 bases are a match to TRBD1. CDR3 size: 14 residues. Germline CDR1 reads SGHVS; CDR2 reads FQNEAQ. With V trimmed by 0 bases and J by 3 bases, 1 base remained unmatched. CDR3 bases: TGTGCCAGCAGCTTAGCGGGACAGGTCTACGAGCAGTACTTC. Its protein product is CASSLAGQVYEQYF.

The chain carries TRBV9 and TRBJ2-2; 7 nucleotides align to TRBD2. CDR1 is SGDLS and CDR2 is YYNGEE in the germline V gene. J lost 5 bases, V lost 0 bases, and 7 bases had no gene match. This CDR3 is built from 16 residues. The CDR3 DNA reads TGTGCCAGCAGCGTAGCGGGAGCGGGAAAGACCGGGGAGCTGTTTTTT. Residues: CASSVAGAGKTGELFF.